These 7 T cell receptor beta chains originate from one sample sequenced in a study of a mutant IDH1 vaccine in newly diagnosed glioma. Indicated time point: baseline, week 1 (first vaccination visit). Treatment defined: pre-vaccination baseline after standard-of-care therapy. The protocol was immunoSEQ multiplex PCR, while the TCRdb copy is restricted to in-frame clones and leaves out a portion. The sample holds about 50,000 clones, about nine tenths seen once. The sequences come from PBMCs, collected from a glioma patient treated with radiotherapy, temozolomide or both. These receptors were collected from a middle-aged man with glioma.

The rearrangement uses TRBV19 and TRBJ1-5; 10 nucleotides align to TRBD1. This CDR3 is 15 amino acids long. The J segment lost 6 bases and the V segment lost 1 base, leaving 3 bases of the junction unmatched. Germline-derived CDR1 and CDR2 are LNHDA and SQIVND (reference sequence). CDR3 region: CASSIGQGAGQPQHF. In DNA form, the CDR3 reads TGTGCCAGTAGTATAGGACAGGGGGCAGGTCAGCCCCAGCATTTT.

J is TRBJ2-7 and V is TRBV25-1; 13 bases fit TRBD2. The ends lost 7 bases at V and 0 bases at J; junction bases unmatched: 3. CDR1 MGHDK and CDR2 SYGVNS come from the germline V gene. The CDR3 covers 15 residues. For the CDR3, the DNA is TGTGCCAGCACCGGACTAGCGGGAGTCTCCTACGAGCAGTACTTC. Residues: CASTGLAGVSYEQYF.

The chain combines TRBV5-4 with TRBJ2-3; 11 bases align to TRBD2. V was clipped by 1 base and J by 5 bases; unmatched bases: 6. This CDR3 comprises 16 residues. CDR1 SGHNT and CDR2 YYREEE come from the germline V gene (reference sequence). The chain's CDR3 is CASSLLAGGPRDTQYF. CDR3 bases: TGTGCCAGCAGCTTGTTAGCGGGAGGGCCAAGAGATACGCAGTATTTT. The whole variable domain, remainder taken from reference TRBV5-4 and TRBJ2-3, is ETGVTQSPTHLIKTRGQQVTLRCSSQSGHNTVSWYQQALGQGPQFIFQYYREEENGRGNFPPRFSGLQFPNYSSELNVNALELDDSALYLCASSLLAGGPRDTQYFGPGTRLTVL.

The chain combines TRBV12-5 with TRBJ2-7, with 8 bases matching TRBD2. Germline CDR1 reads LGHNT; CDR2 reads FRNRAP. The CDR3 totals 14 residues. V trimming: 7 bases; J trimming: 6 bases; junction bases outside the gene matches: 11. The CDR3 spells CASAPSGTRGEQYF. CDR3 DNA sequence: TGTGCTAGTGCCCCCTCCGGGACTAGGGGCGAGCAGTACTTC.

The V and J genes are TRBV11-2 and TRBJ2-7; 9 bases line up with TRBD2. J gave up 6 bases and V 4 bases, and 13 bases lay outside the gene matches. CDR3 size: 16 residues. Germline loops: CDR1 SGHAT, CDR2 FQNNGV. CDR3 DNA: TGTGCCAGCAGCTCCTGGGGGAGCGGGAGGTCCGGCGAGCAGTACTTC. It is translated as CASSSWGSGRSGEQYF.

This clone has just one count. This chain joins TRBV6-1 and TRBJ1-2; D is ambiguous. Germline loops: CDR1 MNHNS, CDR2 SASEGT. V gave up 2 bases and J gave up 7 bases, with 11 bases separating them. CDR3 length: 13 residues. Here the CDR3 reads CASSESILGGYTF. CDR3 coding DNA: TGTGCCAGCAGTGAATCCATTCTCGGTGGCTACACCTTC.

This chain uses TRBV7-9 with TRBJ1-1, with 7 positions matching TRBD1. The CDR3 runs to 15 residues. The ends lost 5 bases at V and 4 bases at J; junction bases unmatched: 10. Germline V gene sequence: CDR1 SEHNR, CDR2 FQNEAQ (reference sequence). In nucleotides, the CDR3 is TGTGCCAGCAGCGTTAGACAGGGCGGAGGCACTGAAGCTTTCTTT. Translated: CASSVRQGGGTEAFF.